This TCR beta chain was documented in a study of cytomegalovirus exposure and HLA in healthy donors. Study-level points and caveats: A few chains tied to CMV proved CMV antigen-specific in vitro.

On this clone: Its specificity is unknown.

In the PCR, 60 Vbeta and 13 Jbeta primers were used. Generated by immunoSEQ multiplex PCR, the TCRdb table keeps only in-frame clones and is missing some. The profile shows about 160,000 clones, about 75% of them singletons. Sequencing was performed on PBMCs. This receptor was obtained from a female donor in good health and CMV-seronegative.

CDR3 DNA sequence: TGTGCCAGCCGGACAGGGTCCTACAATGAGCAGTTCTTC. Its translation: CASRTGSYNEQFF. The rearrangement uses TRBV27 and TRBJ2-1; 8 bases map to TRBD1. The CDR3 is 13 amino acids. J gave up 1 base and V 8 bases, and 1 base lay outside the gene matches. Germline values: CDR1 MNHEY, CDR2 SMNVEV (reference sequence).